This TCR beta chain was obtained from a study of beta chain features in type 1 diabetes. Notes on the study in general: Type 1 diabetes patients had TCRB CDR3s that were shorter (moderately but significantly so) in all four CD4+ subsets. Researchers could not determine here whether HLA type influences TCRB rearrangement.

The study reverse transcribed the entire isolated RNA, so it sequenced expressed TCRB transcripts. Sequencing used immunoSEQ multiplex PCR; TCRdb keeps in-frame clones, though not all of them. The profile shows approximately 170,000 clones, 6% to 9% of them singletons. CDR1 SGHVS and CDR2 FNYEAQ come from the germline V gene. The CDR3 runs to 16 residues. V dropped 0 bases and J dropped 0 bases, with 9 bases sitting between them. In its sample, this clone was seen once. Its target is not known. Sequenced input: central memory CD4+ T cells from blood. The receptor comes from a man between 18 and 29 years old with type 1 diabetes. J is TRBJ1-3 and V is TRBV7-6; unclear D gene. CDR3 sequence: CASSLAYKSSGNTIYF. Written as DNA, the CDR3 is TGTGCCAGCAGCTTAGCTTATAAGAGCTCTGGAAACACCATATATTTT.